This T cell receptor (beta chain) stems from a study of control samples from healthy donors and cancer patients. This clone appeared once. Produced via immunoSEQ multiplex PCR; TCRdb's table is partial and in-frame only. The sample records just under 150,000 clones, more than 85% being singletons. This CDR3 region has 12 residues. The genes are TRBV21-1 and TRBJ2-7; TRBD1 reflects the table's D call only, with no check against the DNA. TRBV21-1 counts as a pseudogene. This clonotype originated in a man aged 30 to 39 in good health. The sequenced sample consisted of blood. The CDR3 DNA follows: TGTGCCAGCAGCAAAGACAGGGACGAGCAGTACTTC. It yields the protein CASSKDRDEQYF.